The rows below give T cell receptor beta chains drawn from one sample of a study of T cell responses to AZD1222 COVID-19 vaccine. Method: immunoSEQ multiplex PCR; TCRdb's copy keeps in-frame clones and lacks some. The sample contains about 140,000 clones, roughly 90% of which appear only once. Sequenced here: peripheral blood, sampled on day 0 of AZD1222 vaccination. All receptors come from an adult in good health. Each CDR3 is given with its conserved first and last residue. A D gene is named only where the DNA matches it firmly. Clone size is shown for a subset of rows, as once, few, many or a class of expanded clone.

j_gene: TRBJ2-4; v_gene: TRBV24-1; d_gene: -; abundance: -; CDR3nt: TGTGCCACCAGTGATTCTCAGGTAACCAAAAACATTCAGTACTTC; CDR3aa: CATSDSQVTKNIQYF
j_gene: TRBJ2-2; v_gene: TRBV3-1/TRBV3-2; d_gene: -; abundance: -; CDR3nt: TGTGCCAGCAGCCAAGCCGGCCTCCCCGGGGAGCTGTTTTTT; CDR3aa: CASSQAGLPGELFF
j_gene: TRBJ2-7; v_gene: TRBV19; d_gene: -; abundance: -; CDR3nt: TGTGCCCCCCGCCCCAGCCCCTACCCTACGAAGCAGTACTTC; CDR3aa: CAPRPSPYPTKQYF
j_gene: TRBJ2-7; v_gene: TRBV11-3; d_gene: -; abundance: -; CDR3nt: TGTGCCAGCAGCTTAGCGGCTCCCCAAGGCGAGCAGTACTTC; CDR3aa: CASSLAAPQGEQYF
j_gene: TRBJ1-6; v_gene: TRBV6-5; d_gene: TRBD1; abundance: -; CDR3nt: TGTGCCAGCAACCCGGGACAGGTCAATTCACCCCTCCACTTT; CDR3aa: CASNPGQVNSPLHF
j_gene: TRBJ2-2; v_gene: TRBV3-1/TRBV3-2; d_gene: TRBD2; abundance: few; CDR3nt: TGTGCCAGCAGCCACCTTAAAGCCGGGACTAGCGGGAGGGATGCCGGGGAGCTGTTTTTT; CDR3aa: CASSHLKAGTSGRDAGELFF
j_gene: TRBJ1-2; v_gene: TRBV27; d_gene: -; abundance: few; CDR3nt: TGTGCCAGCAGCCGACAGACCTCCGGTGGCTACACCTTC; CDR3aa: CASSRQTSGGYTF
j_gene: TRBJ2-2; v_gene: TRBV29-1; d_gene: -; abundance: once; CDR3nt: TGCAGCGTTCCTTCCGGGATCCTTACCGGGGAGCTGTTTTTT; CDR3aa: CSVPSGILTGELFF
j_gene: TRBJ2-7; v_gene: TRBV27; d_gene: TRBD2; abundance: -; CDR3nt: TGTGCCAGCGGGACTAGCGGGAGAACCTACGAGCAGTACTTC; CDR3aa: CASGTSGRTYEQYF
j_gene: TRBJ2-1; v_gene: TRBV28; d_gene: TRBD2; abundance: few; CDR3nt: TGTGCCAGCAGCGCTGTAGCGGGAGGCCTAAACAATGAGCAGTTCTTC; CDR3aa: CASSAVAGGLNNEQFF
j_gene: TRBJ2-1; v_gene: TRBV11-1; d_gene: -; abundance: few; CDR3nt: TGTGCCAGCAGCTCCGAGGATGAGCAGTTCTTC; CDR3aa: CASSSEDEQFF
j_gene: TRBJ1-1; v_gene: TRBV2; d_gene: -; abundance: -; CDR3nt: TGTGCCAGCAGTGAAGGTCAGGGCTCAACATCTGAAGCTTTCTTT; CDR3aa: CASSEGQGSTSEAFF
j_gene: TRBJ1-6; v_gene: TRBV9; d_gene: -; abundance: -; CDR3nt: TGTGCCAGCAGCGGCAGGGGCCTGAATTCACCCCTCCACTTT; CDR3aa: CASSGRGLNSPLHF
j_gene: TRBJ1-6; v_gene: TRBV7-6; d_gene: -; abundance: -; CDR3nt: TGTGCCAGCAGCTTAGCGCCTCGGGGAGTCCAAACTAATAATTCACCCCTCCACTTT; CDR3aa: CASSLAPRGVQTNNSPLHF
j_gene: TRBJ2-3; v_gene: TRBV9; d_gene: -; abundance: -; CDR3nt: TGTGCCAGCAGCGTAGAGGGATTTATACAGTATTTT; CDR3aa: CASSVEGFIQYF
j_gene: TRBJ1-1; v_gene: TRBV5-6; d_gene: TRBD1; abundance: -; CDR3nt: TGTGCCAGCAGCTTAGAACTGGGACAGATGAACACTGAAGCTTTCTTT; CDR3aa: CASSLELGQMNTEAFF
j_gene: TRBJ1-5; v_gene: TRBV19; d_gene: -; abundance: -; CDR3nt: TGTGCCAGTGGTAACAGGGTGAGGGATCAGCCCCAGCATTTT; CDR3aa: CASGNRVRDQPQHF
j_gene: TRBJ2-7; v_gene: TRBV29-1; d_gene: -; abundance: few; CDR3nt: TGCAGCGTTGTTCAGGGGTCCCACGAGCAGTACTTC; CDR3aa: CSVVQGSHEQYF
j_gene: TRBJ2-5; v_gene: TRBV5-5; d_gene: TRBD1; abundance: -; CDR3nt: TGTGCCAGCAGACGGACAGGGCCCCAAGAGACCCAGTACTTC; CDR3aa: CASRRTGPQETQYF
j_gene: TRBJ2-2; v_gene: TRBV24-1; d_gene: -; abundance: -; CDR3nt: TGTGCCACCAGTGATTCGAACAGAGACACCGGGGAGCTGTTTTTT; CDR3aa: CATSDSNRDTGELFF
j_gene: TRBJ1-1; v_gene: TRBV7-9; d_gene: -; abundance: -; CDR3nt: TGTGCCAGCTCGGGTGGAGAGGGCGCTGAAGCTTTCTTT; CDR3aa: CASSGGEGAEAFF
j_gene: TRBJ1-4; v_gene: TRBV9; d_gene: -; abundance: few; CDR3nt: TGTGCCAGCAGCGCCATCGGGACGGCTAATGAAAAACTGTTTTTT; CDR3aa: CASSAIGTANEKLFF
j_gene: TRBJ1-1; v_gene: TRBV3-1/TRBV3-2; d_gene: -; abundance: -; CDR3nt: TGTGCCAGCAGCGCCGGGACCGACTTGAGGATGAACACTGAAGCTTTCTTT; CDR3aa: CASSAGTDLRMNTEAFF
j_gene: TRBJ1-4; v_gene: TRBV5-1; d_gene: TRBD1; abundance: -; CDR3nt: TGCGCCAGCAGACTACAGGGGGTAAATGAAAAACTGTTTTTT; CDR3aa: CASRLQGVNEKLFF
j_gene: TRBJ2-1; v_gene: TRBV14; d_gene: -; abundance: -; CDR3nt: TGTGCCAGCAGCCAAGGCGGCTCCTACAATGAGCAGTTCTTC; CDR3aa: CASSQGGSYNEQFF
j_gene: TRBJ2-7; v_gene: TRBV6-2/TRBV6-3; d_gene: -; abundance: once; CDR3nt: TGTGCCAGCAGCGTCAGGGGAGGATCGAACGAGCAGTACTTC; CDR3aa: CASSVRGGSNEQYF
j_gene: TRBJ2-7; v_gene: TRBV9; d_gene: -; abundance: few; CDR3nt: TGTGCCAGCAGCGTATCAGCGGACTCCTACGAGCAGTACTTC; CDR3aa: CASSVSADSYEQYF
j_gene: TRBJ1-2; v_gene: TRBV10-3; d_gene: -; abundance: -; CDR3nt: TGTGCCATCAGTGAGGACTATGGCTACACCTTC; CDR3aa: CAISEDYGYTF
j_gene: TRBJ1-1; v_gene: TRBV7-9; d_gene: -; abundance: -; CDR3nt: TGTGCCAGCAGCTTATGGGGAGGGGCTGACACTGAAGCTTTCTTT; CDR3aa: CASSLWGGADTEAFF
j_gene: TRBJ2-7; v_gene: TRBV6-5; d_gene: -; abundance: -; CDR3nt: TGTGCCACTGGGGTCTACGAGCAGTACTTC; CDR3aa: CATGVYEQYF
j_gene: TRBJ2-5; v_gene: TRBV7-9; d_gene: -; abundance: -; CDR3nt: TGTGCCAGCAGCTTACAAGACCGACCCCCTTTTTGGGGAGAGACCCAGTACTTC; CDR3aa: CASSLQDRPPFWGETQYF
j_gene: TRBJ1-2; v_gene: TRBV30; d_gene: -; abundance: few; CDR3nt: TGTGCCTGGATCCGTAACTATGGCTACACCTTC; CDR3aa: CAWIRNYGYTF
j_gene: TRBJ2-5; v_gene: TRBV18; d_gene: -; abundance: -; CDR3nt: TGTGCCAGCTCACCAGTGGGAGGTCAAGAGACCCAGTACTTC; CDR3aa: CASSPVGGQETQYF
j_gene: TRBJ1-1; v_gene: TRBV11-3; d_gene: TRBD1; abundance: -; CDR3nt: TGTGCCAGCAGCTTCGCGACAGGGGGTTTTGGCACTGAAGCTTTCTTT; CDR3aa: CASSFATGGFGTEAFF
j_gene: TRBJ1-5; v_gene: TRBV12-3/TRBV12-4; d_gene: -; abundance: -; CDR3nt: TGTGCCAGCAGTCCAGACATATTTCAGCCCCAGCATTTT; CDR3aa: CASSPDIFQPQHF
j_gene: TRBJ2-7; v_gene: TRBV11-3; d_gene: -; abundance: once; CDR3nt: TGTGCCAGCAGCTTAGATCGGAACGCAGACTACGAGCAGTACTTC; CDR3aa: CASSLDRNADYEQYF
j_gene: TRBJ2-3; v_gene: TRBV29-1; d_gene: TRBD1; abundance: -; CDR3nt: TGCAGCGTTTCTAAGGACAGGGAAACAGATACGCAGTATTTT; CDR3aa: CSVSKDRETDTQYF
j_gene: TRBJ2-2; v_gene: TRBV7-3; d_gene: -; abundance: -; CDR3nt: TGTGCCAGCAGCTTAAAGATAGCCGGGGAGCTGTTTTTT; CDR3aa: CASSLKIAGELFF
j_gene: TRBJ2-2; v_gene: TRBV7-9; d_gene: -; abundance: -; CDR3nt: TGTGCCAGCAGCTTCGGGGTGGACACCGGGGAGCTGTTTTTT; CDR3aa: CASSFGVDTGELFF
j_gene: TRBJ1-5; v_gene: TRBV7-9; d_gene: -; abundance: -; CDR3nt: TGTGCCAGCAGCTTAGGACGGGGGCCCAATCAGCCCCAGCATTTT; CDR3aa: CASSLGRGPNQPQHF
j_gene: TRBJ1-4; v_gene: TRBV5-5; d_gene: TRBD1; abundance: many; CDR3nt: TGTGCCAGCAGCTTCAGGGGGCAATCTAATGAAAAACTGTTTTTT; CDR3aa: CASSFRGQSNEKLFF
j_gene: TRBJ1-2; v_gene: TRBV30; d_gene: -; abundance: -; CDR3nt: TGTGCCTGGAGTGCGGGAGGGGATGGCTACACCTTC; CDR3aa: CAWSAGGDGYTF
j_gene: TRBJ1-4; v_gene: TRBV5-1; d_gene: -; abundance: -; CDR3nt: TGCGCCAGCACCACAGGGATCTCTAATGAAAAACTGTTTTTT; CDR3aa: CASTTGISNEKLFF